What follows are 22 T cell receptor beta chains derived from one specimen sequenced in a study of cytomegalovirus exposure and HLA in healthy donors. Researchers ran the PCR with 60 Vbeta and 13 Jbeta primers. Generated by immunoSEQ multiplex PCR, the TCRdb table keeps only in-frame clones and is missing some. The table records more than 150,000 clones, roughly 82% of them present only once. The material sequenced was PBMCs. The receptors were gathered from a man in his forties in good health and CMV-seronegative.

In nucleotides, the CDR3 is TGTGCCAGCAGCTTGGCCAGGGGCCCAACCACTAACTATGGCTACACCTTC. Protein sequence: CASSLARGPTTNYGYTF. V gene TRBV7-8 combines with J gene TRBJ1-2; the D gene is possibly TRBD1 (6 bases). The V gene lost 3 bases and the J gene lost 0 bases, with 17 bases spanning the gap. The CDR3 has 17 residues. Germline V lookup: CDR1 SGHVS, CDR2 FQNEAQ.

There are a few counts of this clone. The chain uses TRBV5-1 and TRBJ1-1; TRBD1 matches 9 bases. V was clipped by 8 bases and J by 4 bases; unmatched bases: 12. This CDR3 is built from 15 residues. CDR1 is SGHRS and CDR2 is YFSETQ in the germline V gene. As DNA, the CDR3 is TGCGCCAGAGGGACAGGGTGTATCTTTTGCACTGAAGCTTTCTTT. Amino acids: CARGTGCIFCTEAFF.

V usage is TRBV14 and J usage is TRBJ2-3; 14 bases are a match to TRBD2. This CDR3 contains 14 residues. With V trimmed by 8 bases and J by 7 bases, 5 bases remained unmatched. Germline CDR1 is SGHDN and CDR2 is FVKESK. The CDR3 here is CASQGLAGGNTQYF. The CDR3 nucleotides are TGTGCCAGCCAAGGACTAGCGGGAGGAAATACGCAGTATTTT.

The chain links TRBV28 to TRBJ2-5; TRBD1 might be the D (5 bases). The germline V gene encodes CDR1 MDHEN and CDR2 SYDVKM. Deletions cut 2 bases from V and 5 bases from J, with 9 bases between. There are 13 residues in the CDR3. CDR3 protein: CASSLNWGETQYF. Here the CDR3 DNA reads TGTGCCAGCAGTTTAAACTGGGGCGAGACCCAGTACTTC.

The V call is TRBV18, the J call TRBJ2-7, with a tentative D call TRBD1 (6 bases). This CDR3 has 13 residues. From germline, CDR1 is KGHSH and CDR2 LQKENI. Trimming stripped 8 bases from V and 3 bases from J, with 14 bases between. CDR3 bases: TGTGCCAGCGCGACAGGTCTGATCTACGAGCAGTACTTC. Translation gives CASATGLIYEQYF.

The chain carries TRBV29-1 and TRBJ2-3; 14 bases map to TRBD2. In germline, CDR1 is SQVTM, CDR2 ANQGSEA. The CDR3 has 17 amino acids. Germline trimming cut 7 bases from V and 0 bases from J; bases unmatched to any gene: 9. The CDR3 loop is CSAPGLAGVRSTDTQYF. Written as DNA, the CDR3 is TGCAGCGCCCCGGGACTAGCGGGAGTTCGCAGCACAGATACGCAGTATTTT.

V usage is TRBV18 and J usage is TRBJ2-1, with a possible D match to TRBD2 (7 bases). CDR1 and CDR2 (germline): KGHSH, LQKENI. V was clipped by 6 bases and J by 5 bases, with 23 bases between them. The CDR3 length is 17 residues. The CDR3 coding sequence is TGTGCCAGCTCGCCCGAACAGGGAGCGGGGCTAAACAATGAGCAGTTCTTC. It codes for CASSPEQGAGLNNEQFF. Using reference TRBV18 and TRBJ2-1 for the parts outside the CDR3, the full variable domain is NAGVMQNPRHLVRRRGQEARLRCSPMKGHSHVYWYRQLPEEGLKFMVYLQKENIIDESGMPKERFSAEFPKEGPSILRIQQVVRGDSAAYFCASSPEQGAGLNNEQFFGPGTRLTVL.

This clone was seen only a few times. The chain couples TRBV4-3 to TRBJ1-1, with a tentative D call TRBD1 (6 bases). Germline CDR1 and CDR2: LGHNA and YSLEER. The CDR3 extends over 14 amino acids. V was pared by 5 bases and J by 4 bases, with 14 bases between. The CDR3 protein is CASSTAQGSTEAFF. The CDR3, as DNA: TGCGCCAGCAGCACCGCACAGGGATCCACTGAAGCTTTCTTT.

This rearrangement joins TRBV6-5 to TRBJ2-5; TRBD2 matches at 9 bases. V was clipped by 2 bases and J by 2 bases; unmatched bases: 6. Per the germline V gene, CDR1 is MNHEY and CDR2 is SVGAGI. CDR3 length: 16 residues. CDR3 nucleotide sequence: TGTGCCAGCAGTTACCGGAGCGGGGGGCCGCAAGAGACCCAGTACTTC. This sequence encodes CASSYRSGGPQETQYF.

This chain links TRBV5-8 with TRBJ1-4; no clear D. The CDR3 loop spans 15 amino acids. The germline gives CDR1 SGHTS, CDR2 YDEGEE. The ends were cut back, 6 bases at V and 0 bases at J, with 12 bases in the middle. As DNA, the CDR3 is TGTGCCAGCACTTCGGCGGCATCAACTAATGAAAAACTGTTTTTT. Translating it yields CASTSAASTNEKLFF.

V and J are TRBV2 and TRBJ2-7; 14 nucleotides agree with TRBD2. Losses at the gene ends were 6 bases for V and 6 bases for J; bases not matched to a gene: 13. The CDR3 spans 17 residues. Germline V gene data show CDR1 as SNHLY and CDR2 as FYNNEI. This CDR3 reads CASSSYIGTSGGLEQYF. The CDR3 DNA reads as TGTGCCAGCAGCTCTTACATCGGGACTAGCGGGGGCCTCGAGCAGTACTTC. Looking up the rest from reference TRBV2 and TRBJ2-7 gives the full variable domain: EPEVTQTPSHQVTQMGQEVILRCVPISNHLYFYWYRQILGQKVEFLVSFYNNEISEKSEIFDDQFSVERPDGSNFTLKIRSTKLEDSAMYFCASSSYIGTSGGLEQYFGPGTRLTVT.

The chain employs TRBV6-5 and TRBJ2-7; D gene unclear. This CDR3 contains 14 residues. The V end was cut by 0 bases, the J end by 6 bases, with 12 bases between. CDR1 is MNHEY, CDR2 SVGAGI, per germline. CDR3 bases: TGTGCCAGCAGTTACTCGACCGGCCCTAGCGAGCAGTACTTC. It yields the protein CASSYSTGPSEQYF.

V and J are TRBV28 and TRBJ1-1; D unclear. The germline CDR1 and CDR2 sequences are MDHEN and SYDVKM. This CDR3 is 13 amino acids long. With 3 bases removed from V and 4 bases from J, the gap between germline ends came to 9 bases. For the CDR3, the DNA is TGTGCCAGCAGTTTCGGGGTTGGCACTGAAGCTTTCTTT. Translated, it gives CASSFGVGTEAFF. The variable domain in full, with the rest retrieved from reference TRBV28 and TRBJ1-1, is DVKVTQSSRYLVKRTGEKVFLECVQDMDHENMFWYRQDPGLGLRLIYFSYDVKMKEKGDIPEGYSVSREKKERFSLILESASTNQTSMYLCASSFGVGTEAFFGQGTRLTVV.

The chain joins TRBV12-5 to TRBJ2-3, with 9 bases aligning to TRBD1. V gave up 5 bases and J gave up 0 bases; unmatched junction bases: 3. Germline V lookup: CDR1 LGHNT, CDR2 FRNRAP. The CDR3 has 15 residues. The CDR3 nucleotides are TGTGCTAGTGGTGCGACAGGGGGGAGCACAGATACGCAGTATTTT. Protein: CASGATGGSTDTQYF.

The chain recombines TRBV4-1 with TRBJ2-7, with D perhaps TRBD1 (5 bases). The CDR3 is 12 residues long. V lost 0 bases to trimming and J lost 6 bases, with 6 bases between them. In germline, CDR1 is MGHRA, CDR2 YSYEKL. In DNA form, the CDR3 reads TGCGCCAGCAGCCAAGAGCAGGGCGAGCAGTACTTC. Encoded protein: CASSQEQGEQYF.

The chain has TRBV5-4 and TRBJ2-1; 7 nucleotides line up with TRBD2. Trimming removed 1 base from V and 0 bases from J; junction bases left unmatched: 1. The CDR3 loop spans 15 amino acids. The germline V gene encodes CDR1 SGHNT and CDR2 YYREEE (reference sequence). The CDR3 protein is CASSLSGGSYNEQFF. CDR3 bases: TGTGCCAGCAGCTTGTCGGGAGGCTCCTACAATGAGCAGTTCTTC.

This chain links TRBV14 with TRBJ1-3; TRBD1 aligns across 7 bases. This CDR3 contains 16 residues. The V and J ends lost 4 bases and 0 bases, in that order; junction bases with no gene match: 6. Per the germline V gene, CDR1 is SGHDN and CDR2 is FVKESK. Here the CDR3 DNA reads TGTGCCAGCAGCCCCGGGACAGCGCTCTCTGGAAACACCATATATTTT. It codes for CASSPGTALSGNTIYF.

The genes are TRBV28 and TRBJ2-2; perhaps TRBD1 as D (6 bases). The CDR3 is 14 residues long. V was clipped by 10 bases and J by 0 bases, with 12 bases between them. Per the germline V gene, CDR1 is MDHEN and CDR2 is SYDVKM. The CDR3 DNA reads TGTGCCACCTTCGACAGGACGAACACCGGGGAGCTGTTTTTT. Protein sequence: CATFDRTNTGELFF.

The rearrangement links TRBV18 to TRBJ2-1, with TRBD1 matching 7 bases. The CDR3 covers 14 residues. Per germline, CDR1 KGHSH and CDR2 LQKENI. V trimming: 6 bases; J trimming: 4 bases; junction bases outside the gene matches: 6. As DNA, the CDR3 is TGTGCCAGCTCTCCGGGACAGCCATACAATGAGCAGTTCTTC. Translated: CASSPGQPYNEQFF. The whole variable domain, remainder taken from reference TRBV18 and TRBJ2-1, is NAGVMQNPRHLVRRRGQEARLRCSPMKGHSHVYWYRQLPEEGLKFMVYLQKENIIDESGMPKERFSAEFPKEGPSILRIQQVVRGDSAAYFCASSPGQPYNEQFFGPGTRLTVL.

J is TRBJ2-1 and V is TRBV2; D may be TRBD2 (7 bases). The germline gives CDR1 SNHLY, CDR2 FYNNEI. Trimming pared 6 bases from V and 7 bases from J, leaving 19 bases between. The CDR3 has 15 amino acids. CDR3 sequence: CASRGGPGTSNEQFF. The CDR3 region has the DNA TGTGCCAGCAGGGGGGGGCCAGGGACGTCGAATGAGCAGTTCTTC.

This clone has more than one count but fewer than ten. The chain couples TRBV6-5 to TRBJ2-1, with D tentatively TRBD2 (7 bases). Germline V lookup: CDR1 MNHEY, CDR2 SVGAGI. The length of the CDR3 is 14 residues. The ends were cut back, 5 bases at V and 8 bases at J, with 16 bases in the middle. CDR3 region: CASSPQVGGDEQFF. As DNA, the CDR3 is TGTGCCAGCAGTCCCCAAGTAGGGGGGGATGAGCAGTTCTTC.

The chain carries TRBV6-6 and TRBJ2-7; 7 bases are a match to TRBD1. There are 15 residues in the CDR3. Germline V lookup: CDR1 MNHNY, CDR2 SVGAGI (reference sequence). The junction had 6 bases not matched to a gene; V was cut back by 2 bases and J by 2 bases. This CDR3 is CASSYNADRAYEQYF. As DNA, the CDR3 is TGTGCCAGCAGTTACAATGCTGACAGGGCCTACGAGCAGTACTTC.